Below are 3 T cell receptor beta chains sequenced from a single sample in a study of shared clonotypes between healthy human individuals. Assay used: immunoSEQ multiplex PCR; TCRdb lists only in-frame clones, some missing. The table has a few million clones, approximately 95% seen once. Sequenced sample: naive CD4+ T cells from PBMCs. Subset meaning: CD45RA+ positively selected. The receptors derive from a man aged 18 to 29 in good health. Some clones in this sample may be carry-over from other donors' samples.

CDR3 residues: CATSGRGTGVYEQYF. DNA for the CDR3: TGTGCCACCAGCGGAAGAGGGACAGGGGTTTACGAGCAGTACTTC. The J gene is TRBJ2-7, the V gene TRBV15; 10 bases fit TRBD1. Germline V CDR1 and CDR2: LNHNV, YYDKDF (reference sequence). Trimming at V came to 5 bases and at J to 4 bases, leaving 8 bases not matched to a gene. The CDR3 contains 15 residues.

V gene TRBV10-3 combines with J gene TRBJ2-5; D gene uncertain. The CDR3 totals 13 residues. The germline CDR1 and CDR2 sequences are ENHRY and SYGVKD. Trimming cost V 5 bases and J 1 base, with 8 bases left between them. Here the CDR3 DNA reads TGTGCCATCAGTAACGGACCCCAAGAGACCCAGTACTTC. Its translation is CAISNGPQETQYF.

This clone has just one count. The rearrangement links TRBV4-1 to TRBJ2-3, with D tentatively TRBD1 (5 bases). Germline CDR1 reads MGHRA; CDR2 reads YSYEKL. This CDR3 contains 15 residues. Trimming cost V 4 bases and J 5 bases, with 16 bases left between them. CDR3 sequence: CASSPPSTTGDTQYF. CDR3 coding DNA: TGCGCCAGCAGCCCCCCAAGCACCACAGGAGATACGCAGTATTTT.